Shown below are 21 T cell receptor beta chains from a single sample sequenced in a study of blood T cell repertoires in COVID-19. Measured with immunoSEQ multiplex PCR; TCRdb has only the in-frame clones, and not every one. The table has under 150,000 clones, 80% seen once; the top ten hold roughly 13%. The sample consisted of peripheral blood. The receptor source for this set is a man between 60 and 70 years old with active or convalescent COVID-19.

The gene calls are TRBV12-3 or TRBV12-4 and TRBJ1-2; D uncertain. The CDR3 runs to 12 residues. The ends were cut back, 4 bases at V and 8 bases at J, with 11 bases in the middle. The CDR3 DNA reads as TGTGCCAGCAGTTCCCCCGGGTGGGGCTACACCTTC. Translating gives CASSSPGWGYTF.

The chain uses TRBV28 and TRBJ1-2; 9 nucleotides match TRBD1. Losses at the gene ends were 3 bases for V and 7 bases for J; bases not matched to a gene: 6. The germline gives CDR1 MDHEN, CDR2 SYDVKM. The CDR3 extends over 14 amino acids. CDR3 sequence reads: CASSLGQGSGGYTF. CDR3 nucleotide sequence: TGTGCCAGCAGTTTGGGACAGGGCTCGGGTGGCTACACCTTC.

The chain carries TRBV6-6 and TRBJ2-7; tentative D call: TRBD1 (7 bases). Germline assignment: CDR1 MNHNY and CDR2 SVGAGI (reference sequence). Trimming took 0 bases from V and 4 from J, leaving 10 bases between them. This CDR3 is 14 amino acids long. The CDR3 spells CASSYSAGGYEQYF. CDR3 sequence (DNA): TGTGCCAGCAGTTACTCGGCAGGGGGGTACGAGCAGTACTTC.

The DNA of the CDR3 is TGTGCCAGCAGTTTCCCCCCCAGGGGAGGGAGGGGCAATCAGCCCCAGCATTTT. Its protein is CASSFPPRGGRGNQPQHF. V usage is TRBV28 and J usage is TRBJ1-5; maybe TRBD1 (6 bases). The V gene's germline CDR1 is MDHEN and CDR2 SYDVKM. This CDR3 has 18 residues. Deletions cut 3 bases from V and 2 bases from J, with 20 bases between.

V gene TRBV5-1 combines with J gene TRBJ2-5; D ambiguous. The CDR3 covers 14 residues. The V gene's germline CDR1 is SGHRS and CDR2 YFSETQ. Between the trimmed V and J ends, which lost 3 bases and 2 bases, there was a span of 11 bases. The CDR3, as DNA: TGCGCCAGCAGCTCAACCGGTTTACAAGAGACCCAGTACTTC. Its protein product is CASSSTGLQETQYF. Variable domain in full (rest from reference TRBV5-1 and TRBJ2-5): KAGVTQTPRYLIKTRGQQVTLSCSPISGHRSVSWYQQTPGQGLQFLFEYFSETQRNKGNFPGRFSGRQFSNSRSEMNVSTLELGDSALYLCASSSTGLQETQYFGPGTRLLVL.

The genes are TRBV6-5 and TRBJ2-2; 7 bases line up with TRBD2. CDR3 size: 15 residues. Per germline, CDR1 MNHEY and CDR2 SVGAGI. With V trimmed by 6 bases and J by 5 bases, 9 bases remained unmatched. The CDR3 DNA reads as TGTGCCAGCAGCCTAAGCGGGACGGGGACCGGGGAGCTGTTTTTT. Translation gives CASSLSGTGTGELFF.

V is TRBV4-1 and J is TRBJ1-5, with D tentatively TRBD1 (6 bases). This CDR3 region has 19 residues. V was trimmed by 0 bases and J by 0 bases, leaving 18 bases between them. Germline V CDR1 and CDR2: MGHRA, YSYEKL. CDR3 protein: CASSQDPLEWTVSNQPQHF. DNA of the CDR3: TGCGCCAGCAGCCAAGATCCCCTTGAGTGGACAGTTAGCAATCAGCCCCAGCATTTT.

V usage is TRBV27 and J usage is TRBJ2-7; TRBD2 is a possible D gene (5 bases). This CDR3 comprises 15 residues. Germline V gene data show CDR1 as MNHEY and CDR2 as SMNVEV (reference sequence). Trimming left V 2 bases short and J 2 bases short, with 13 bases between. DNA of the CDR3: TGTGCCAGCAGTTTAAGGGCGGCGACTACCTACGAGCAGTACTTC. It yields the protein CASSLRAATTYEQYF.

The CDR3 region has the DNA TGCGCCAGCAGCTTAAGACAGGGGTCTCACCGAGAGCAGTTCTTC. This sequence encodes CASSLRQGSHREQFF. This sequence joins TRBV5-1 and TRBJ2-1, with 8 bases aligning to TRBD1. Looked up from germline, CDR1 is SGHRS and CDR2 is YFSETQ. V gave up 2 bases and J gave up 10 bases; unmatched junction bases: 11. The CDR3 covers 15 residues.

The chain combines TRBV5-1 with TRBJ2-6; TRBD2 aligns across 8 bases. Trimming cost V 2 bases and J 5 bases; bases outside gene matches: 6. CDR3 size: 16 residues. In germline, CDR1 is SGHRS, CDR2 YFSETQ. The DNA for the CDR3 is TGCGCCAGCAGCTTCGTCGGGGGGGAAAGGGCCAACGTCCTGACTTTC. Protein: CASSFVGGERANVLTF. Filled out from reference TRBV5-1 and TRBJ2-6, the complete variable domain reads KAGVTQTPRYLIKTRGQQVTLSCSPISGHRSVSWYQQTPGQGLQFLFEYFSETQRNKGNFPGRFSGRQFSNSRSEMNVSTLELGDSALYLCASSFVGGERANVLTFGAGSRLTVL.

V gene TRBV28 combines with J gene TRBJ1-1; 8 bases line up with TRBD1. Germline trimming cut 6 bases from V and 5 bases from J; bases unmatched to any gene: 8. Germline CDR1 is MDHEN and CDR2 is SYDVKM. CDR3 length: 14 residues. The CDR3 region is CASSLTGGKTEAFF. DNA of the CDR3: TGTGCCAGCAGCCTTACAGGGGGAAAGACTGAAGCTTTCTTT.

This clone showed up just a few times. The J gene is TRBJ2-1, the V gene TRBV29-1; possible D gene TRBD2, 7 bases. Trimming left V 7 bases short and J 6 bases short, with 16 bases between. CDR1 is SQVTM and CDR2 is ANQGSEA in the germline V gene. This CDR3 comprises 13 residues. CDR3 sequence reads: CSGSGGRFNEQFF. CDR3 coding DNA: TGCAGCGGCTCCGGGGGGCGCTTCAATGAGCAGTTCTTC.

The genes are TRBV27 and TRBJ2-5; a possible D gene is TRBD1 (5 bases). V gave up 2 bases and J gave up 6 bases, with 16 bases separating them. Germline loops: CDR1 MNHEY, CDR2 SMNVEV (reference sequence). CDR3 length equals 15 residues. The CDR3 nucleotides are TGTGCCAGCAGTTTAAGGGGCGGATCGAGGAAGACCCAGTACTTC. Protein: CASSLRGGSRKTQYF.

This chain connects TRBV30 to TRBJ1-2; no reliable D call. CDR1 is GTSNPN, CDR2 SVGIG, per germline (reference sequence). Trimming took 2 bases from V and 1 from J, leaving 8 bases between them. CDR3 size: 13 residues. Here the CDR3 reads CAWSPAGNYGYTF. DNA for the CDR3: TGTGCCTGGAGTCCCGCGGGTAACTATGGCTACACCTTC.

The chain has TRBV6-5 and TRBJ2-7, with 7 positions matching TRBD2. V was clipped by 8 bases and J by 3 bases; unmatched bases: 1. The CDR3 contains 11 residues. CDR1 is MNHEY and CDR2 is SVGAGI in the germline V gene. Here the CDR3 DNA reads TGTGCCAGCGGGAGGGACTACGAGCAGTACTTC. Residues: CASGRDYEQYF.

This sequence joins TRBV7-9 and TRBJ2-3; perhaps TRBD1 as D (6 bases). There are 17 residues in the CDR3. Germline V lookup: CDR1 SEHNR, CDR2 FQNEAQ (reference sequence). V lost 5 bases, J lost 0 bases, and 18 bases lay in between. CDR3 region: CASSGEPRDISTDTQYF. Here the CDR3 DNA reads TGTGCCAGCAGCGGAGAACCCCGGGACATTAGCACAGATACGCAGTATTTT. Combining the CDR3 with reference TRBV7-9 and TRBJ2-3 gives the whole variable domain DTGVSQNPRHKITKRGQNVTFRCDPISEHNRLYWYRQTLGQGPEFLTYFQNEAQLEKSRLLSDRFSAERPKGSFSTLEIQRTEQGDSAMYLCASSGEPRDISTDTQYFGPGTRLTVL.

The chain carries TRBV5-5 and TRBJ2-1; D unclear. Trimming removed 1 base at V and 9 bases at J, with 11 bases between. Germline V gene lookup returns CDR1 SGHKS and CDR2 YYEKEE (reference sequence). CDR3 length: 13 residues. CDR3 DNA: TGTGCCAGCAGCTTGATAATGGTAGCTGAGCAGTTCTTC. Translated: CASSLIMVAEQFF. Full variable domain (remainder filled in from reference TRBV5-5 and TRBJ2-1): DAGVTQSPTHLIKTRGQQVTLRCSPISGHKSVSWYQQVLGQGPQFIFQYYEKEERGRGNFPDRFSARQFPNYSSELNVNALLLGDSALYLCASSLIMVAEQFFGPGTRLTVL.

The chain uses TRBV2 and TRBJ1-1, with 8 positions matching TRBD1. Per the germline V gene, CDR1 is SNHLY and CDR2 is FYNNEI. Trimming removed 6 bases from V and 4 bases from J; junction bases left unmatched: 10. The CDR3 has 15 amino acids. CDR3 nucleotides: TGTGCCAGCAGGGCGGGACAGGAGGGTTCCACTGAAGCTTTCTTT. This codes for CASRAGQEGSTEAFF. The full variable domain, in which reference TRBV2 and TRBJ1-1 provide the parts outside the CDR3, is EPEVTQTPSHQVTQMGQEVILRCVPISNHLYFYWYRQILGQKVEFLVSFYNNEISEKSEIFDDQFSVERPDGSNFTLKIRSTKLEDSAMYFCASRAGQEGSTEAFFGQGTRLTVV.

The chain couples TRBV7-9 to TRBJ2-7, with D maybe TRBD2 (5 bases). CDR3 size: 15 residues. Germline V gene lookup returns CDR1 SEHNR and CDR2 FQNEAQ (reference sequence). The V end lost 1 base, the J end lost 7 bases, and 17 bases lay between the germline ends. The CDR3 region is CASSLGSSERPEQYF. The CDR3 nucleotides are TGTGCCAGCAGCTTAGGGTCCAGTGAGCGGCCTGAGCAGTACTTC.

The V gene is TRBV9, the J gene TRBJ2-7; 7 nucleotides match TRBD2. V dropped 4 bases and J dropped 3; count of bases not matched to a gene: 19. The CDR3 length is 18 residues. Germline V lookup: CDR1 SGDLS, CDR2 YYNGEE. In DNA, the CDR3 is TGTGCCAGCAGCCCACACGGGGGGAATCCCCGGCGTTACTACGAGCAGTACTTC. It is translated as CASSPHGGNPRRYYEQYF.

This clone was seen only a few times. The V call is TRBV28, the J call TRBJ1-2; maybe TRBD1 (6 bases). The CDR3 sequence is 14 residues long. Germline V gene lookup returns CDR1 MDHEN and CDR2 SYDVKM. The V and J ends lost 7 bases and 8 bases respectively, with 20 bases between them. Here the CDR3 reads CASKPRGRGGGYTF. The DNA of the CDR3 is TGTGCCAGCAAACCCCGGGGCAGGGGTGGAGGCTACACCTTC.